Described below is a single T cell receptor (beta chain) sequence and its context. The sample originates from a study of CDR3 diversity in severe acne. TCRdb processed the PCR reads anew with MiXCR; each CDR3 protein has one entry. Among roughly 100,000 distinct CDR3 sequences listed, 51% were seen once. Trimming took 4 bases from V and 2 from J; bases not matched to a gene: 5. This CDR3 contains 15 residues. Germline lookup yields CDR1 LGHDT and CDR2 YNNKEL (reference sequence). The sequencing input was blood. This TCR came from a male donor with acne. The chain has TRBV3-1 and TRBJ2-7; TRBD1 matches at 10 bases. CDR3 in amino acids: CASSRSGTGAYEQYF. The CDR3, as DNA: TGTGCCAGCAGCCGTTCCGGGACAGGGGCCTACGAGCAGTACTTC.